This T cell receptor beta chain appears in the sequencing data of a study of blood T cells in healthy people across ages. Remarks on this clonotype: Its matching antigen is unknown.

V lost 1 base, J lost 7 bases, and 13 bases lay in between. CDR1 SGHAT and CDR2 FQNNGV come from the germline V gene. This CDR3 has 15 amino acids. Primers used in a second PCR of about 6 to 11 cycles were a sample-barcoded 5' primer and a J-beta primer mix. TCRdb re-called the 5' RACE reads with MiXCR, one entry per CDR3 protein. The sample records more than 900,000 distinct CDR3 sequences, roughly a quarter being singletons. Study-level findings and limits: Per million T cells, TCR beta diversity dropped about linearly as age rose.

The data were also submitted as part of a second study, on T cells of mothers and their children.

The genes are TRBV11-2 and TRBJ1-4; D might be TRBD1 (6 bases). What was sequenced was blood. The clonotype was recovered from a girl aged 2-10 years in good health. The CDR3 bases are TGTGCCAGCAGCTTAGTTGGACAGCCCCCTGAAAAACTGTTTTTT. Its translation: CASSLVGQPPEKLFF.